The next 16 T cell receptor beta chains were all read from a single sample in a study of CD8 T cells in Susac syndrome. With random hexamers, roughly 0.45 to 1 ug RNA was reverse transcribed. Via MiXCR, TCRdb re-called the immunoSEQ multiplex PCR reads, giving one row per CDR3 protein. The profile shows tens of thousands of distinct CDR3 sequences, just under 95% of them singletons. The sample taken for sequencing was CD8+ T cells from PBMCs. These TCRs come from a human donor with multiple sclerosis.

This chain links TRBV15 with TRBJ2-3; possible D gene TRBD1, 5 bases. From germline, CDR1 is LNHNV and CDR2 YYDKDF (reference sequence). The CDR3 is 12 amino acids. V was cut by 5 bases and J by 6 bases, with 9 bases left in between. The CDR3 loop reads CATSPSGDTQYF. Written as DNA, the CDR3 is TGTGCCACCAGCCCATCAGGGGATACGCAGTATTTT.

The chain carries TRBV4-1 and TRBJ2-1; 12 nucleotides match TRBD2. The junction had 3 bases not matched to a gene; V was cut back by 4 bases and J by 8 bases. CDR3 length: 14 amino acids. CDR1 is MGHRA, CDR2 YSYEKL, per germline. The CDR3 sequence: CASSPGLAGYEQFF. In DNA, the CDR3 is TGCGCCAGCAGCCCCGGACTAGCGGGATATGAGCAGTTCTTC.

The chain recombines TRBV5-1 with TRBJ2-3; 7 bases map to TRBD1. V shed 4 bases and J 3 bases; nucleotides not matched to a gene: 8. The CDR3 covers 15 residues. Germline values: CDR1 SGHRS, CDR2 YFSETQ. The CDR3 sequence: CASSHYRGNTDTQYF. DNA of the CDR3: TGCGCCAGCAGCCATTACAGGGGTAATACAGATACGCAGTATTTT.

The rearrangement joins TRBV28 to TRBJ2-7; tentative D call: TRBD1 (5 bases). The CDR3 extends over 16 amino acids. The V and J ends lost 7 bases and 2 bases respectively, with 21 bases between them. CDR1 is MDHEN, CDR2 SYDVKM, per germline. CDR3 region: CASITTKDTNTYEQYF. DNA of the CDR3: TGTGCCAGCATTACCACAAAGGACACTAACACCTACGAGCAGTACTTC.

DNA of the CDR3: TGCAGTGCCGCTAATTGGGGGCCGAATGAAAAACTGTTTTTT. Translation gives CSAANWGPNEKLFF. This sequence joins TRBV20-1 and TRBJ1-4, with D maybe TRBD1 (6 bases). Germline loops: CDR1 DFQATT, CDR2 SNEGSKA (reference sequence). The CDR3 is 14 residues long. Trimming took off 6 bases at V and 5 bases at J, with 16 bases between the two ends.

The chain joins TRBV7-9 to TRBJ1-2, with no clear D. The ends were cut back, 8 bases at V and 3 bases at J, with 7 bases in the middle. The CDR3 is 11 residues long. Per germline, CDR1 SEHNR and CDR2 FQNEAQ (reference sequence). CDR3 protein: CASERDYGYTF. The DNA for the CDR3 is TGTGCCAGCGAGCGAGACTATGGCTACACCTTC.

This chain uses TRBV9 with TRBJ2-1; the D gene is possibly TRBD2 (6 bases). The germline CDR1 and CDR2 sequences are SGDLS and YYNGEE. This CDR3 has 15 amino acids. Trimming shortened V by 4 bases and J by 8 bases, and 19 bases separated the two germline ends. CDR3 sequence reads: CASSFSGSLEDEQFF. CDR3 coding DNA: TGTGCCAGCAGCTTTTCCGGGAGTCTCGAGGATGAGCAGTTCTTC.

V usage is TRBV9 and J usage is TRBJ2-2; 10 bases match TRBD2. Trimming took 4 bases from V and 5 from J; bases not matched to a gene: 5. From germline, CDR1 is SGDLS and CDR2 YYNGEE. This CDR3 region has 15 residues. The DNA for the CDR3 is TGTGCCAGCAGCTCGGGGACTAGCGAGACCGGGGAGCTGTTTTTT. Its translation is CASSSGTSETGELFF.

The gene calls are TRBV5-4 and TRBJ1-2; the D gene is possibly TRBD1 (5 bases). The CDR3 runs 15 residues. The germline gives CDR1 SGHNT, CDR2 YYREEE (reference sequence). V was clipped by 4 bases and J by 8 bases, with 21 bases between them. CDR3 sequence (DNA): TGTGCCAGCAGCGTCGAGGGGACGGGGGATCGGGGCTACACCTTC. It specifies CASSVEGTGDRGYTF. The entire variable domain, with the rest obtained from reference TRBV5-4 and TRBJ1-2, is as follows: ETGVTQSPTHLIKTRGQQVTLRCSSQSGHNTVSWYQQALGQGPQFIFQYYREEENGRGNFPPRFSGLQFPNYSSELNVNALELDDSALYLCASSVEGTGDRGYTFGSGTRLTVV.

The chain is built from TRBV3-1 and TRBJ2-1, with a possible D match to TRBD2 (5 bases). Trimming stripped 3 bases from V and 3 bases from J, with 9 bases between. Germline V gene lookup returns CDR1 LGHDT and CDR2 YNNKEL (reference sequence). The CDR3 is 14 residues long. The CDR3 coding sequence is TGTGCCAGCAGCCATCCCCGGGGCTACAATGAGCAGTTCTTC. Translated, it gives CASSHPRGYNEQFF.

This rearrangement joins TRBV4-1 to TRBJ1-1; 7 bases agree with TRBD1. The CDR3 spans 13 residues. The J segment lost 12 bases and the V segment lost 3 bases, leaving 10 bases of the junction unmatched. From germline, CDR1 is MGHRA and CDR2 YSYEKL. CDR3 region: CASSHLTGFDTFF. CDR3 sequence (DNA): TGCGCCAGCAGCCATCTGACAGGGTTCGATACTTTCTTT.

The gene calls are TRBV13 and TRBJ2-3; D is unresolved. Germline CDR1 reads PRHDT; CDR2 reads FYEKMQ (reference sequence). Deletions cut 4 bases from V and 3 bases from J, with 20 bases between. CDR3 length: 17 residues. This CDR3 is CASSSPLDLPGTDTQYF. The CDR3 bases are TGTGCCAGCAGCTCCCCCCTCGATCTGCCCGGGACAGATACGCAGTATTTT. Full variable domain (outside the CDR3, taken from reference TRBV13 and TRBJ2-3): AAGVIQSPRHLIKEKRETATLKCYPIPRHDTVYWYQQGPGQDPQFLISFYEKMQSDKGSIPDRFSAQQFSDYHSELNMSSLELGDSALYFCASSSPLDLPGTDTQYFGPGTRLTVL.

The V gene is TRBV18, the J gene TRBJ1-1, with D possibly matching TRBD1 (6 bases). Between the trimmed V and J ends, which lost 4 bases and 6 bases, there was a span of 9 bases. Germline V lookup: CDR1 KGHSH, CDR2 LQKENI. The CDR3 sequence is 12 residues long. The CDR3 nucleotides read TGTGCCAGCTCACAGGGGGTGCCTGAAGCTTTCTTT. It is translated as CASSQGVPEAFF.

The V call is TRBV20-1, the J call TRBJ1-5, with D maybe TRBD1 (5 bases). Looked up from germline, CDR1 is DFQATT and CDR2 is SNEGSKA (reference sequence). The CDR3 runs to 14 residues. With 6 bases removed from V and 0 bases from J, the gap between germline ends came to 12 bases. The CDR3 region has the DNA TGCAGTGCCCCGGGGGTGGATAGCAATCAGCCCCAGCATTTT. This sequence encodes CSAPGVDSNQPQHF.

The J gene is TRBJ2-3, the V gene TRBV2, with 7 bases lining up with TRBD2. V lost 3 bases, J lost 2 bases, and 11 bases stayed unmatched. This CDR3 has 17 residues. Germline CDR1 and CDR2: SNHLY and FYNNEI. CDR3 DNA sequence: TGTGCCAGCAGTGAGGGGTTTCCGGGAGGCGTCACAGATACGCAGTATTTT. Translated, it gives CASSEGFPGGVTDTQYF.

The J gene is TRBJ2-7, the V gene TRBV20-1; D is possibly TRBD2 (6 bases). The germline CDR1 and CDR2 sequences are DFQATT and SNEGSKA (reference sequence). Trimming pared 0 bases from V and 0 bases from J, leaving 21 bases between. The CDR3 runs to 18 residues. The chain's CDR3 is CSARDSAPGGGLSYEQYF. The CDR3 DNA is TGCAGTGCTAGAGATAGCGCCCCCGGGGGTGGCCTCTCCTACGAGCAGTACTTC.